This is a list of T cell receptor beta chains from one sample in a study of OX40 agonist ivuxolimab in advanced cancers. Profiling relied on immunoSEQ multiplex PCR, and the TCRdb table lists in-frame clones only, not all of them. The table shows more than 55,000 clones, with around 90% occurring only once. The material sequenced was CD4+ or CD8+ T cells sorted from blood, taken in a trial of the OX40 agonist ivuxolimab. These receptors were taken from an adult with an advanced solid tumor such as melanoma, head and neck, liver or kidney cancer. Both conserved end residues are part of each CDR3. Each record gives: clone size, D gene, V gene, J gene, CDR3 DNA, CDR3 protein. D genes are given only for firm matches. Some rows mark clone size as missing; the rest say once, few, many or name a class of expanded clone.

clone size: once; D gene: .; V gene: TRBV5-4; J gene: TRBJ2-7; CDR3 DNA: TGTGCCAGCAGCAACGGCTCCTACGAGCAGTACTTC; CDR3 protein: CASSNGSYEQYF
clone size: .; D gene: TRBD1; V gene: TRBV5-1; J gene: TRBJ2-7; CDR3 DNA: TGCGCCAGCAGCCCCGGGACAGAGTTCTACGAGCAGTACTTC; CDR3 protein: CASSPGTEFYEQYF
clone size: few; D gene: TRBD1; V gene: TRBV7-2; J gene: TRBJ2-7; CDR3 DNA: TGTGCCAGCAGCTTAAGACAGGGCCCCTACGAGCAGTACTTC; CDR3 protein: CASSLRQGPYEQYF
clone size: .; D gene: TRBD2; V gene: TRBV5-1; J gene: TRBJ2-7; CDR3 DNA: TGCGCCAGCAGCCCCGGGGGGGGGTTTAATGACTACCGCTCCTACGAGCAGTACTTC; CDR3 protein: CASSPGGGFNDYRSYEQYF
clone size: .; D gene: .; V gene: TRBV11-3; J gene: TRBJ2-1; CDR3 DNA: TGTGCCAGCAGCCCCGGGGTGAATGAGCAGTTCTTC; CDR3 protein: CASSPGVNEQFF
clone size: .; D gene: .; V gene: TRBV7-2; J gene: TRBJ2-1; CDR3 DNA: TGTGCCAGCAGCCCAGCCACATTGTCCCCGTTCTTC; CDR3 protein: CASSPATLSPFF
clone size: .; D gene: .; V gene: TRBV5-5; J gene: TRBJ2-5; CDR3 DNA: TGTGCCAGCAGCCCTGGGAGTATTTGGACCCAGTACTTC; CDR3 protein: CASSPGSIWTQYF
clone size: .; D gene: .; V gene: TRBV7-2; J gene: TRBJ1-3; CDR3 DNA: TGTGCCAGCAGCGGCAGACGCCTCTCTGGAAACACCATATATTTT; CDR3 protein: CASSGRRLSGNTIYF
clone size: .; D gene: .; V gene: TRBV7-9; J gene: TRBJ1-4; CDR3 DNA: TGTGCCAGCAGCTTATCCGGGGGCGGAGGCGAAAAACTGTTTTTT; CDR3 protein: CASSLSGGGGEKLFF
clone size: .; D gene: .; V gene: TRBV7-2; J gene: TRBJ1-1; CDR3 DNA: TGTGCCAGCAGCCGGATCGACCCCCCTGGAGCTTTCTTT; CDR3 protein: CASSRIDPPGAFF
clone size: .; D gene: TRBD2; V gene: TRBV28; J gene: TRBJ2-3; CDR3 DNA: TGTGCCAGCCGGACTAGCGGGAAACCCACAGATACGCAGTATTTT; CDR3 protein: CASRTSGKPTDTQYF
clone size: .; D gene: .; V gene: TRBV6-1; J gene: TRBJ2-2; CDR3 DNA: TGTGCCAGCAAGAGGGACACCCACACCGGGGAGCTGTTTTTT; CDR3 protein: CASKRDTHTGELFF
clone size: .; D gene: TRBD2; V gene: TRBV7-3; J gene: TRBJ2-1; CDR3 DNA: TGTGCCAGCAGCTTAACGCGGGAGGGTAGCGAGCAGTTCTTC; CDR3 protein: CASSLTREGSEQFF
clone size: .; D gene: TRBD1; V gene: TRBV7-6; J gene: TRBJ2-1; CDR3 DNA: TGTGCCAGCAGTTTAAGACGGGACAGGGGCTACAATGAGCAGTTCTTC; CDR3 protein: CASSLRRDRGYNEQFF
clone size: .; D gene: .; V gene: TRBV4-3; J gene: TRBJ2-4; CDR3 DNA: TGCGCCAGCAGCCAAGATACGGGGGCGGATGGCAAAAACATTCAGTACTTC; CDR3 protein: CASSQDTGADGKNIQYF
clone size: .; D gene: .; V gene: TRBV7-9; J gene: TRBJ2-7; CDR3 DNA: TGTGCCAGCGGGAAGGGATCCTACGAGCAGTACTTC; CDR3 protein: CASGKGSYEQYF